The rows below give T cell receptor beta chains drawn from one sample of a study of long-term antiretroviral therapy in people with HIV. Sequencing used immunoSEQ multiplex PCR; TCRdb keeps in-frame clones, though not all of them. The sample consists of under 50,000 clones, about 89% of them appearing once. The sample in question was unsorted PBMCs, obtained 0.1 years before starting antiretroviral therapy. The source is a woman aged 45-59 years with HIV. The CDR3 runs from the conserved cysteine through the conserved F or W. D genes are given only for firm matches. Clone size is given for some rows only: seen once, a few or many times, or a class if the clone is expanded.

d_call: -
clone_size: -
j_call: TRBJ1-2
v_call: TRBV7-9
cdr3_aa: CASSLLGEHGYTF
cdr3_nt: TGTGCCAGCAGCTTACTAGGGGAGCATGGCTACACCTTC

d_call: TRBD1
clone_size: -
j_call: TRBJ1-3
v_call: TRBV25-1
cdr3_aa: CASRITGAGNTIYF
cdr3_nt: TGTGCCAGCAGAATTACAGGGGCGGGAAACACCATATATTTT

d_call: -
clone_size: -
j_call: TRBJ2-7
v_call: TRBV7-2
cdr3_aa: CASSPSRQVYEQYF
cdr3_nt: TGTGCCAGCAGCCCGAGTAGACAGGTCTACGAGCAGTACTTC

d_call: -
clone_size: -
j_call: TRBJ2-2
v_call: TRBV5-1
cdr3_aa: CASSPLGVDTGELFF
cdr3_nt: TGCGCCAGCAGCCCCCTTGGGGTGGACACCGGGGAGCTGTTTTTT

d_call: -
clone_size: -
j_call: TRBJ2-3
v_call: TRBV4-3
cdr3_aa: CASSQGDNTDTQYF
cdr3_nt: TGCGCCAGCAGCCAAGGGGATAACACAGATACGCAGTATTTT

d_call: -
clone_size: few
j_call: TRBJ1-3
v_call: TRBV7-2
cdr3_aa: CASSSDTSRGNTIYF
cdr3_nt: TGTGCCAGCAGCTCGGACACCTCACGTGGAAACACCATATATTTT

d_call: -
clone_size: -
j_call: TRBJ1-4
v_call: TRBV4-3
cdr3_aa: CASSLSGGVGEKLFF
cdr3_nt: TGCGCCAGCAGCCTCTCCGGGGGGGTAGGTGAAAAACTGTTTTTT

d_call: -
clone_size: -
j_call: TRBJ2-7
v_call: TRBV19
cdr3_aa: CASSIERERQDTPACVRYEQYF
cdr3_nt: TGTGCCAGTAGTATAGAAAGAGAAAGACAGGATACTCCCGCTTGTGTAAGATACGAGCAGTACTTC

d_call: -
clone_size: -
j_call: TRBJ1-1
v_call: TRBV5-1
cdr3_aa: CASSSRPNTEAFF
cdr3_nt: TGCGCCAGCAGCTCCCGGCCGAACACTGAAGCTTTCTTT

d_call: -
clone_size: -
j_call: TRBJ2-5
v_call: TRBV30
cdr3_aa: CAWSVQETQYF
cdr3_nt: TGTGCCTGGAGTGTACAGGAGACCCAGTACTTC